The 10 T cell receptor beta chains below all came from one sample that was sequenced in a study of blood T cell repertoires in COVID-19. Assay: immunoSEQ multiplex PCR; the TCRdb copy retains only in-frame clones and omits some. The sample comprises 200,000 to 300,000 clones, around 80% of which are singletons, and 2% to 2.5% rests with the top ten. Material for sequencing was peripheral blood. All receptors derive from a man aged 35-49 years who had recovered from COVID-19.

The chain couples TRBV19 to TRBJ1-5, with D possibly being TRBD1 (6 bases). Trimming left V 5 bases short and J 7 bases short, with 18 bases between. The CDR3 contains 15 residues. Per the germline V gene, CDR1 is LNHDA and CDR2 is SQIVND (reference sequence). CDR3 amino acids: CASSPWDTPGQPQHF. CDR3 in DNA: TGTGCCAGTAGTCCTTGGGACACCCCTGGCCAGCCCCAGCATTTT.

The table lists this clone with a few counts. The rearrangement joins TRBV7-8 to TRBJ1-2; 9 bases fit TRBD1. The CDR3 runs 15 residues. Per germline, CDR1 SGHVS and CDR2 FQNEAQ. Trimming at V came to 5 bases and at J to 8 bases, leaving 12 bases not matched to a gene. CDR3 nucleotide sequence: TGTGCCAGCAGCGAGAGATCGGGACAGGGAGGCGGCTACACCTTC. Protein product: CASSERSGQGGGYTF.

This chain links TRBV7-2 with TRBJ2-3; TRBD2 agrees at 11 bases. This CDR3 contains 16 residues. The germline CDR1 and CDR2 sequences are SGHTA and FQGNSA. V was pared by 5 bases and J by 4 bases, with 8 bases of the junction left unmatched. Here the CDR3 DNA reads TGTGCCAGCAGCCCTGGACTAGCGGGCCCCGCAGATACGCAGTATTTT. Its protein product is CASSPGLAGPADTQYF.

This rearrangement joins TRBV7-2 to TRBJ2-3; 7 nucleotides align to TRBD2. The CDR3 runs to 16 residues. CDR1 SGHTA and CDR2 FQGNSA come from the germline V gene. V dropped 2 bases and J dropped 3; count of bases not matched to a gene: 8. CDR3 nucleotides: TGTGCCAGCAGCTTATGGGCGGGGGAATCGACAGATACGCAGTATTTT. This gives the protein CASSLWAGESTDTQYF.

V gene TRBV30 combines with J gene TRBJ2-3; D perhaps matches TRBD1 (5 bases). V lost 2 bases and J lost 6, with 15 bases in between. CDR3 size: 14 residues. The germline V gene has CDR1 GTSNPN and CDR2 SVGIG (reference sequence). The CDR3 sequence is CAWSLWGSTDTQYF. For the CDR3, the DNA is TGTGCCTGGAGTTTATGGGGCTCGACGGATACGCAGTATTTT.

The J gene is TRBJ1-1, the V gene TRBV27; D may be TRBD1 (5 bases). CDR1 MNHEY and CDR2 SMNVEV come from the germline V gene (reference sequence). V dropped 7 bases and J dropped 1 base, with 7 bases sitting between them. The CDR3 length is 12 residues. DNA of the CDR3: TGTGCCAGCAAAACAGGGAACACTGAAGCTTTCTTT. Translated, it gives CASKTGNTEAFF.

The J gene is TRBJ1-2, the V gene TRBV18, with no clear D. This CDR3 is 12 amino acids long. CDR1 is KGHSH, CDR2 LQKENI, per germline. With 3 bases removed from V and 2 bases from J, the gap between germline ends came to 4 bases. CDR3 sequence (DNA): TGTGCCAGCTCACCGGAGAACTATGGCTACACCTTC. Encoded protein: CASSPENYGYTF. Supplemented by reference TRBV18 and TRBJ1-2, the full variable domain reads NAGVMQNPRHLVRRRGQEARLRCSPMKGHSHVYWYRQLPEEGLKFMVYLQKENIIDESGMPKERFSAEFPKEGPSILRIQQVVRGDSAAYFCASSPENYGYTFGSGTRLTVV.

The rearrangement joins TRBV15 to TRBJ2-2; 9 bases are shared with TRBD1. V lost 3 bases and J lost 0; bases outside the gene matches: 8. The CDR3 loop spans 18 amino acids. CDR1 is LNHNV, CDR2 YYDKDF, per germline (reference sequence). CDR3 in amino acids: CATSSGQGLVSNTGELFF. CDR3 bases: TGTGCCACCAGCAGTGGACAGGGGCTCGTTTCGAACACCGGGGAGCTGTTTTTT.

The chain combines TRBV20-1 with TRBJ1-6, with 7 bases identical to TRBD1. The CDR3 is made up of 13 amino acids. CDR1 is DFQATT, CDR2 SNEGSKA, per germline (reference sequence). The V segment lost 3 bases and the J segment 10 bases; nucleotides outside the gene matches: 6. CDR3 DNA: TGCAGTGCTAGTGACAGGGAAATGTCACCCCTCCACTTT. Protein product: CSASDREMSPLHF.

V usage is TRBV6-5 and J usage is TRBJ2-1; 10 positions agree with TRBD1. The J segment lost 7 bases and the V segment lost 6 bases, leaving 3 bases of the junction unmatched. CDR1 is MNHEY, CDR2 SVGAGI, per germline. This CDR3 has 13 amino acids. This CDR3 is CASRGQGRNEQFF. DNA for the CDR3: TGTGCCAGCAGGGGACAGGGGAGAAATGAGCAGTTCTTC.